This TCR beta chain was captured by sequencing in a study of breast tumors, draining lymph nodes, adjacent tissues. V was clipped by 5 bases and J by 1 base, with 12 bases between them. This CDR3 contains 14 residues. Looked up from germline, CDR1 is MNHEY and CDR2 is SVGEGT. General study findings and limits: Tumor and nontumor repertoires were significantly more similar in luminal-like than in basal-like breast cancer.

This clonotype was seen at least ten times. Its target is unknown. TCRdb reanalysed the multiplex PCR reads using MiXCR and keeps one entry per CDR3 protein. The data show more than 50,000 distinct CDR3 sequences, around three fifths seen once. The source is a female donor with breast cancer. Some clones in this sample may be carry-over from other donors' samples. V usage is TRBV6-2 or TRBV6-3 and J usage is TRBJ2-7, with D possibly matching TRBD2 (5 bases). Source material: breast tumor tissue. CDR3 sequence (DNA): TGTGCCAGCAGTCCCCAGCGGCTATCCTACGAGCAGTACTTC. It translates to CASSPQRLSYEQYF.